What follows are 11 T cell receptor beta chains derived from one specimen sequenced in a study of shared T cell receptors in the human thymus. TCRdb's table, derived via immunoSEQ multiplex PCR, lists solely in-frame clones and lacks some. Found here are fewer than 700,000 clones, approximately 88% of them singletons; the top ten hold about 0.01%. These data were likewise used in another study, on human thymus T cells.

The source material was thymocytes. Receptors were obtained from a boy in the first two years of life with a congenital heart defect.

CDR3 in amino acids: CASSNTGDNPDTQYF. In DNA form, the CDR3 reads TGCGCCAGCAGCAATACAGGGGATAACCCAGATACGCAGTATTTT. This chain connects TRBV5-1 to TRBJ2-3; 7 nucleotides align to TRBD1. CDR1 SGHRS and CDR2 YFSETQ come from the germline V gene. The CDR3 has 15 residues. V lost 4 bases, J lost 4 bases, and 9 bases stayed unmatched.

The gene calls are TRBV7-9 and TRBJ2-7, with TRBD1 matching over 7 bases. V gave up 1 base and J gave up 0 bases; unmatched junction bases: 3. The CDR3 extends over 15 amino acids. Per germline, CDR1 SEHNR and CDR2 FQNEAQ (reference sequence). This chain's CDR3 is CASSLGGQSSYEQYF. The DNA for the CDR3 is TGTGCCAGCAGCTTAGGGGGACAGAGCTCCTACGAGCAGTACTTC.

This rearrangement joins TRBV11-2 to TRBJ1-3; 10 bases are shared with TRBD1. The germline V gene encodes CDR1 SGHAT and CDR2 FQNNGV. Trimming removed 2 bases from V and 4 bases from J; junction bases left unmatched: 5. CDR3 length equals 16 residues. For the CDR3, the DNA is TGTGCCAGCAGCTTATCCGACAGGGGGCACGGAAACACCATATATTTT. Amino acid sequence: CASSLSDRGHGNTIYF.

The chain uses TRBV5-4 and TRBJ2-1; D might be TRBD2 (6 bases). Germline V gives CDR1 SGHNT, CDR2 YYREEE (reference sequence). The CDR3 totals 14 residues. Between the trimmed V and J ends, which lost 5 bases and 5 bases, there was a span of 14 bases. CDR3 loop: CASRCGTLDNEQFF. The DNA of the CDR3 is TGTGCCAGCAGATGCGGGACGCTGGACAATGAGCAGTTCTTC.

The genes are TRBV5-5 and TRBJ1-2; a possible D gene is TRBD1 (5 bases). The V end lost 2 bases, the J end lost 4 bases, and 12 bases lay between the germline ends. The CDR3 runs 14 residues. Germline CDR1 is SGHKS and CDR2 is YYEKEE (reference sequence). The CDR3 loop reads CASSFWGRAYGYTF. As DNA, the CDR3 is TGTGCCAGCAGCTTTTGGGGCAGGGCCTATGGCTACACCTTC.

CDR3 sequence: CASSLGGGLAKNIQYF. CDR3 DNA sequence: TGTGCCAGCAGCTTAGGGGGGGGATTAGCCAAAAACATTCAGTACTTC. This chain links TRBV9 with TRBJ2-4; D is possibly TRBD2 (7 bases). CDR3 size: 16 residues. V was cut by 4 bases and J by 0 bases, with 14 bases left in between. CDR1 SGDLS and CDR2 YYNGEE come from the germline V gene.

This clone has only one observation. The chain uses TRBV6-4 and TRBJ2-1; TRBD2 matches 10 bases. With 4 bases clipped from V and 8 bases from J, the junction kept 11 bases outside the gene matches. The CDR3 has 16 residues. Germline V gene sequence: CDR1 MRHNA, CDR2 SNTAGT. The CDR3 DNA reads TGTGCCAGCAGTGTGGCTAGCGGGGGTCTGGTGGATGAGCAGTTCTTC. Translated: CASSVASGGLVDEQFF.

V usage is TRBV11-2 and J usage is TRBJ1-1; D may be TRBD1 (5 bases). CDR1 and CDR2 (germline): SGHAT, FQNNGV. Trimming left V 5 bases short and J 1 base short, with 11 bases between. This CDR3 region has 14 residues. The CDR3, as DNA: TGTGCCAGCAGCCTCGAACAGGAGAACACTGAAGCTTTCTTT. Protein: CASSLEQENTEAFF.

The rearrangement links TRBV27 to TRBJ2-5, with 8 bases that match TRBD2. Germline CDR1 is MNHEY and CDR2 is SMNVEV (reference sequence). The length of the CDR3 is 15 residues. V gave up 5 bases and J gave up 5 bases; unmatched junction bases: 10. This CDR3 reads CASSGRAGVGETQYF. CDR3 DNA: TGTGCCAGCAGTGGGAGAGCGGGAGTCGGGGAGACCCAGTACTTC.

The J gene is TRBJ1-3, the V gene TRBV7-9; 7 bases are a match to TRBD1. V gave up 7 bases and J gave up 3 bases; unmatched junction bases: 3. Germline lookup yields CDR1 SEHNR and CDR2 FQNEAQ (reference sequence). This CDR3 comprises 13 residues. CDR3 sequence (DNA): TGTGCCAGCAACCGACAGGGTGGAAACACCATATATTTT. Translating gives CASNRQGGNTIYF.

V gene TRBV19 combines with J gene TRBJ2-5; TRBD2 matches at 8 bases. In germline, CDR1 is LNHDA, CDR2 SQIVND (reference sequence). The CDR3 is 16 amino acids. The V gene end was trimmed by 6 bases and the J gene end by 2 bases; junction bases not matched to a gene: 11. The CDR3 region has the DNA TGTGCCAGTAGGGTCGTGGCGGGAGGAAGTCAAGAGACCCAGTACTTC. Amino acids: CASRVVAGGSQETQYF.